This T cell receptor (beta chain) is drawn from a study of regulatory T cells in long-lasting Graves disease. Time point denoted: persistent/refractory GD, antithyroid drugs over 5 years with positive TRAb. PBMC RNA was the source of the TCR library. The authors drew patients from an endocrinology department in Xi'an, China. This clonotype was picked up a small number of times. Its antigen is as yet unknown. The CDR3 consists of 14 residues. The ends were cut back, 4 bases at V and 2 bases at J, with 12 bases in the middle. Germline V gene data show CDR1 as LNHDA and CDR2 as SQIVND (reference sequence). Study results and limitations: Persistent disease favored TRBV28, TRBJ1-2 and TRBJ2-5. New patients shared 950 to 1,000 public clonotypes, fewer than the approximately 2,500 shared by persistent patients.

iRepertoire HTBI primers and Arm-PCR of CDR3 regions built TCR beta libraries. TCRdb passed the multiplex PCR reads through MiXCR, listing each CDR3 protein once. Found here are a few hundred thousand distinct CDR3 sequences, around a fifth of them singletons; the top ten hold 10% to 15%. This chain connects TRBV19 to TRBJ2-7; D remains unclear. The source material was peripheral blood mononuclear cells (PBMCs), sampled when the disease was refractory, from a patient treated with antithyroid drugs. The clonotype originates from a female donor with Graves disease. CDR3 sequence (DNA): TGTGCCAGTAGTACCCCTTCAGGAGCCTACGAGCAGTACTTC. Translation: CASSTPSGAYEQYF.